The sequence of this T cell receptor beta chain was determined in a study of blood T cell repertoires in COVID-19. The repertoire was sequenced with immunoSEQ multiplex PCR; TCRdb's copy has only in-frame clones and lacks some. The sample has more than 85,000 clones, about 90% seen once. The sequence derives from a man in his 70s with acute or convalescent COVID-19. Sequenced material: peripheral blood.

The CDR3: CASSPQLTNYGYTF. CDR3 sequence (DNA): TGTGCCAGCTCACCTCAACTGACTAACTATGGCTACACCTTC. The J gene is TRBJ1-2, the V gene TRBV18; D unclear. Per the germline V gene, CDR1 is KGHSH and CDR2 is LQKENI. CDR3 length equals 14 residues. Trimming shortened V by 3 bases and J by 0 bases, and 8 bases separated the two germline ends.